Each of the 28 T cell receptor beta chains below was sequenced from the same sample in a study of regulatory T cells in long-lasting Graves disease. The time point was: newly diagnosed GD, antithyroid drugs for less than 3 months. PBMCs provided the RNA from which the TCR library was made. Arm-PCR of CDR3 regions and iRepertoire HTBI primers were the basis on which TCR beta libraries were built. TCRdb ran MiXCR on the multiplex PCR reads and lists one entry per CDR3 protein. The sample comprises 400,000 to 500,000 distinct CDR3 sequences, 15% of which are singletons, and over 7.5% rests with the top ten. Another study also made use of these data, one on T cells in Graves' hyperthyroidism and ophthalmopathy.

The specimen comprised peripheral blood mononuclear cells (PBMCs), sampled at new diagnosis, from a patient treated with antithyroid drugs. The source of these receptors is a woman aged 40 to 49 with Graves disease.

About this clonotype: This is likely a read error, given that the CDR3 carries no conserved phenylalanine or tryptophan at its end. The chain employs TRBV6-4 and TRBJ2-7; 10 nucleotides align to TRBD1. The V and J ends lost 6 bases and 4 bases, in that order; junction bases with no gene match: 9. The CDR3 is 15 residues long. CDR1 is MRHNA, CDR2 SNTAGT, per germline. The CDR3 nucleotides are TGTGCCAGCAGCACCGGGACAGGGGAGATGTACGAGCAGTACCTC. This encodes CASSTGTGEMYEQYL.

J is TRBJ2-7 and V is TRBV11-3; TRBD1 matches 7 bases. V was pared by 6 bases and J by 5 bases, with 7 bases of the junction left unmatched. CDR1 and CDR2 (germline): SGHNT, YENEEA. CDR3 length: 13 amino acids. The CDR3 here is CASSLGQSDEQYF. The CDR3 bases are TGTGCCAGCAGTTTGGGACAGAGCGACGAGCAGTACTTC.

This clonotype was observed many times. CDR3 protein: CATSTGTGLRLSSGANVLTF. CDR3 sequence (DNA): TGTGCCACGTCCACCGGGACAGGGCTACGCCTAAGCTCTGGGGCCAACGTCCTGACTTTC. The chain carries TRBV28 and TRBJ2-6, with 9 bases matching TRBD1. CDR1 and CDR2 (germline): MDHEN, SYDVKM. There are 20 residues in the CDR3. V shed 10 bases, J shed 0 bases, and the junction held 19 bases outside the gene matches.

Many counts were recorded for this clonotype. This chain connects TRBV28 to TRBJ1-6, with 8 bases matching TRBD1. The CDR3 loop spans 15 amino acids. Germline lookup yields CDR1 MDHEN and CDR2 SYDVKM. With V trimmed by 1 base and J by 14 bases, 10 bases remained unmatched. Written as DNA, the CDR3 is TGTGCCAGCAGTTTATCCCGGGGACAGGTTACTGCCCTCCACTTT. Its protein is CASSLSRGQVTALHF.

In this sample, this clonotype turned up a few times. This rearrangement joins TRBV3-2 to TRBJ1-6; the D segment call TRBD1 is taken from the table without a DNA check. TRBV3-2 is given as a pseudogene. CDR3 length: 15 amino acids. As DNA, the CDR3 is TGTGCCAGCAGCCATCGGACAGGATATAATTCACCCCTCCACTTT. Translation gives CASSHRTGYNSPLHF.

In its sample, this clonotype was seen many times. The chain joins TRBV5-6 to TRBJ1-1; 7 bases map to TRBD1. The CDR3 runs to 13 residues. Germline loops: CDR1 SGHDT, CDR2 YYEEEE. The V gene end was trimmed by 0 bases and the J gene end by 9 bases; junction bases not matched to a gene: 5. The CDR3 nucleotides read TGTGCCAGCAGCTTGGTTAGGGGACAGAAAGCTTTCTTT. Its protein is CASSLVRGQKAFF.

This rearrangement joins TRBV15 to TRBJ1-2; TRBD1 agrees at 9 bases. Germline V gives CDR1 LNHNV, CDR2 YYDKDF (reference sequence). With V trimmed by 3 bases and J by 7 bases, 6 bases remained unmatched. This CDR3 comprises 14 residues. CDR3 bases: TGTGCCACCAGCAGGAGACAGGGGGAGGGTGGCTACACCTTC. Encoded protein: CATSRRQGEGGYTF.

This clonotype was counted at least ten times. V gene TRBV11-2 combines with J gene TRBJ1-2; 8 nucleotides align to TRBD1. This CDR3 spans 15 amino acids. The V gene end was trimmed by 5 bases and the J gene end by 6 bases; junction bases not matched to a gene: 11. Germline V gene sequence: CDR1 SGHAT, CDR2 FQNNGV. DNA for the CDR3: TGTGCCAGCAGCCCCCGGACAGGGCCGCAGGATGGCTACACCTTC. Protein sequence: CASSPRTGPQDGYTF.

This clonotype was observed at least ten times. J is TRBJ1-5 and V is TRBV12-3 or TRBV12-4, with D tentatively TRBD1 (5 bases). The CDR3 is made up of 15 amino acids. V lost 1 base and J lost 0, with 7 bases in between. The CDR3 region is CASSLGGRSNQPQHF. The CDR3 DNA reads TGTGCCAGCAGTTTAGGGGGCCGTAGCAATCAGCCCCAGCATTTT.

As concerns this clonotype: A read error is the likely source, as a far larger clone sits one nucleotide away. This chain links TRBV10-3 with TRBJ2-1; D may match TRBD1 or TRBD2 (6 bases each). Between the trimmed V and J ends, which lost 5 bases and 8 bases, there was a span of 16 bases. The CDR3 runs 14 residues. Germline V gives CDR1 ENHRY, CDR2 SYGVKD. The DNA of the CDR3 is TGTGCCATCAGTTTAGGAGGGGGTGAGGATGAGCAGTTCTTC. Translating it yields CAISLGGGEDEQFF.

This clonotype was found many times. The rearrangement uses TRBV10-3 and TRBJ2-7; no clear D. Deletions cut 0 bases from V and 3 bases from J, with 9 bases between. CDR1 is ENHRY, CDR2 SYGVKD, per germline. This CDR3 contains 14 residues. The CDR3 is CAISESDYRYEQYF. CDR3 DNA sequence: TGTGCCATCAGTGAGTCGGATTACCGCTACGAGCAGTACTTC.

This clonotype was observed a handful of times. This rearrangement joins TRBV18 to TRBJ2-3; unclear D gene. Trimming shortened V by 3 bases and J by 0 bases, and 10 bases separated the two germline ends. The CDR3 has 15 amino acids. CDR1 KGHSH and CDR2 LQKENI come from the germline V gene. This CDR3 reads CASSPAETSTDTQYF. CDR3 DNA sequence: TGTGCCAGCTCACCGGCGGAGACTAGCACAGATACGCAGTATTTT.

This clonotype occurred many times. DNA for the CDR3: TGCGCCAGCAGCCAAGGCGGGAGGGACTACGAGCAGTACTTC. It specifies CASSQGGRDYEQYF. J is TRBJ2-7 and V is TRBV4-1, with 9 bases aligning to TRBD2. CDR1 and CDR2 from the germline V gene are MGHRA and YSYEKL. The CDR3 loop spans 14 amino acids. V was clipped by 1 base and J by 3 bases; unmatched bases: 1.

This CDR3 reads CASSPGTGRGNYGYTF. The CDR3 DNA sequence: TGCGCCAGCAGCCCTGGGACAGGGAGAGGGAACTATGGCTACACCTTC. This chain links TRBV5-1 with TRBJ1-2; 9 nucleotides align to TRBD1. This CDR3 is 16 amino acids long. CDR1 is SGHRS, CDR2 YFSETQ, per germline. After removal of 4 bases from V and 2 bases from J, the junction contained 9 bases not matched to a gene.

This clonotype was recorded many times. CDR3 protein: CASRWAESLYEQYF. In nucleotides, the CDR3 is TGTGCCAGCCGGTGGGCGGAAAGTCTTTACGAGCAGTACTTC. The J gene is TRBJ2-7, the V gene TRBV5-6; D is undetermined. Trimming took off 7 bases at V and 4 bases at J, with 18 bases between the two ends. CDR3 length: 14 residues. Looked up from germline, CDR1 is SGHDT and CDR2 is YYEEEE.

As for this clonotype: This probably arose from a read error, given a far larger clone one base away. CDR3 sequence reads: CASSFVGELLF. DNA of the CDR3: TGTGCCAGCAGTTTCGTGGGGGAGCTGTTGTTT. The chain is built from TRBV28 and TRBJ2-2; D is tentatively TRBD1 or TRBD2 (5 bases each). There are 11 residues in the CDR3. Per the germline V gene, CDR1 is MDHEN and CDR2 is SYDVKM.

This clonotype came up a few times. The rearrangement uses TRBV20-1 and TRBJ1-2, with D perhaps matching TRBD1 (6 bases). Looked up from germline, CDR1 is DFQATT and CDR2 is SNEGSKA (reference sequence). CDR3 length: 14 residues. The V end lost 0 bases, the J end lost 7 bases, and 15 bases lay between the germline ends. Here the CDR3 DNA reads TGCAGTGCTAGAGATGTCAGGGGAGGATCTGGCTACACCTTC. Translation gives CSARDVRGGSGYTF.

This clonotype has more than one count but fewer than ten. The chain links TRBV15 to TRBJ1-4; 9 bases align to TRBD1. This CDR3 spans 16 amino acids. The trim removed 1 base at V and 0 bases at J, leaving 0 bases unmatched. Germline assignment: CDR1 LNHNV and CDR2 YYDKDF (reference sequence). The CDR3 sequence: CATSRGDRATNEKLFF. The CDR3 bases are TGTGCCACCAGCAGAGGGGACAGGGCAACTAATGAAAAACTGTTTTTT.

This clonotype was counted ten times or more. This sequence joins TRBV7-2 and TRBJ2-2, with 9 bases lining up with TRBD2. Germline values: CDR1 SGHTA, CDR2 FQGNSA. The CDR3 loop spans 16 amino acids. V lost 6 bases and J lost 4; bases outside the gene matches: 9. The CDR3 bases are TGTGCCAGCAGTCTTTCTAGCGGGACTCCCACCGGGGAGCTGTTTTTT. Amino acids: CASSLSSGTPTGELFF.

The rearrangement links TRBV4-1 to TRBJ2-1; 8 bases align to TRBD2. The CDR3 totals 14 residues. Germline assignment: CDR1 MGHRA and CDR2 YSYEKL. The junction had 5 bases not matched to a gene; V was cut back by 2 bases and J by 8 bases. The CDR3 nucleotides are TGCGCCAGCAGCCAACGGGAGGGCCTTTATGAGCAGTTCTTC. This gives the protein CASSQREGLYEQFF.

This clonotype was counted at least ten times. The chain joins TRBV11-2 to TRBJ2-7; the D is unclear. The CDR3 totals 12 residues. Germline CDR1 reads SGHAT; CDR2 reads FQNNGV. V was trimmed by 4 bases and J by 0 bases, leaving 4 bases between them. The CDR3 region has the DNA TGTGCCAGCAGCTCCCACTCCTACGAGCAGTACTTC. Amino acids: CASSSHSYEQYF.

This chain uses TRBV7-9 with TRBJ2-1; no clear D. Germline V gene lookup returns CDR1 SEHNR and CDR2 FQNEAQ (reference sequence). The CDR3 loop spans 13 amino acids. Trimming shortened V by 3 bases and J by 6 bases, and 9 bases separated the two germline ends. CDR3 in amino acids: CASSFTGFNEQFF. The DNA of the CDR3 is TGTGCCAGCAGCTTTACTGGGTTCAATGAGCAGTTCTTC.

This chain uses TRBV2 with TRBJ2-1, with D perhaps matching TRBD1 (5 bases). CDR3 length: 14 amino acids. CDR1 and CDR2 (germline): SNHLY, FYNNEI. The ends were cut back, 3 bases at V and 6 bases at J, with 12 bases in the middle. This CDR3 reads CASSDLDKFNEQFF. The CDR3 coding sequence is TGTGCCAGCAGTGATTTGGACAAATTCAATGAGCAGTTCTTC.

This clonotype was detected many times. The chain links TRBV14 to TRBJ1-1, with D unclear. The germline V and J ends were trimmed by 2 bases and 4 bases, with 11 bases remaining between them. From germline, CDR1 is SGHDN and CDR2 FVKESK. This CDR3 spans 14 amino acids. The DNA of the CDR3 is TGTGCCAGCAGCCAAAACTTATGGGGCACTGAAGCTTTCTTT. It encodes CASSQNLWGTEAFF.

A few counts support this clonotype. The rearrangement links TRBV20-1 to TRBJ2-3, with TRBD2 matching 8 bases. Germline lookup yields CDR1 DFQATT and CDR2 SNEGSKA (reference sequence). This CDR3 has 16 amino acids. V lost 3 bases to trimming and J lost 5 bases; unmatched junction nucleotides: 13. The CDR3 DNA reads TGCAGTGCTAGGTACCGTAGCGGGAAGAGAATAGATACGCAGTATTTT. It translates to CSARYRSGKRIDTQYF.

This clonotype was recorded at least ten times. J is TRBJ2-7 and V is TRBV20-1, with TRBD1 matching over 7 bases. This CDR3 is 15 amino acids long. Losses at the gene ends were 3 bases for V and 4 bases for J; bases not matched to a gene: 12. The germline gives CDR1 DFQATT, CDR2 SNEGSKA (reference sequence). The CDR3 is CSARAGVGGKYEQYF. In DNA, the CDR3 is TGCAGTGCTAGGGCCGGGGTAGGGGGCAAGTACGAGCAGTACTTC.

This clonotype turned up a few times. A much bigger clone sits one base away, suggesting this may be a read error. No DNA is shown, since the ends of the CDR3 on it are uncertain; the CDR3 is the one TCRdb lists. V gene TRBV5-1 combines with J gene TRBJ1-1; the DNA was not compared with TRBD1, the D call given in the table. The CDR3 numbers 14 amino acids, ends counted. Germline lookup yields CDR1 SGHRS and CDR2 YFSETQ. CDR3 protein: CASSFGAGNTEALF.

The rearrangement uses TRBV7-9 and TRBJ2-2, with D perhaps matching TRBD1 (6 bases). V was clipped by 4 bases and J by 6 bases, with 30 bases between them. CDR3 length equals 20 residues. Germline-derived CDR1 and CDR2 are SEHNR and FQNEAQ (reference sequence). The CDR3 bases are TGTGCCAGCAGCTCATCCGGGACATCACGAGTGCGGTGGTATTCCGGGGAGCTGTTTTTT. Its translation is CASSSSGTSRVRWYSGELFF.